This is a list of T cell receptor beta chains from one sample in a study of shared T cell receptors in the human thymus. TCRdb keeps only in-frame clones here, not all; method: immunoSEQ multiplex PCR. The repertoire holds about 660,000 clones, around 87% seen once, with roughly 0.0097% in the top ten. The data also belong to a second study, concerning human thymus T cells.

Sequencing was carried out using thymocytes. Receptor source: a boy under three years old with a congenital heart defect. The CDR3 runs from the conserved cysteine through the conserved F or W. Fields, in order: V gene, CDR3 length, D gene, CDR3 protein. The D gene is left open where the match is weak.

>TRBV11-2|14|TRBD2
CASSLGLAAYEQYF
>TRBV4-1|15|.
CASSPRSQNNQPQHF
>TRBV5-4|14|.
CASSQQQLNTEAFF
>TRBV15|14|.
CATSRDRGGTEAFF
>TRBV18|17|TRBD1
CASSTNRQGGRNTEAFF
>TRBV12-5|16|TRBD1
CASGLDSRGPDYGYTF
>TRBV6-4|16|.
CASSVGERASYNEQFF
>TRBV6-1|17|.
CASSVNPGVDPTGELFF
>TRBV19|15|.
CASSTLQGGNQPQHF
>TRBV2|18|TRBD2
CASKPHRIAGENGETQYF
>TRBV6-5|15|TRBD2
CASSYLLAGADTQYF
>TRBV5-1|18|TRBD2
CASSHQQREAGNTGELFF
>TRBV5-6|15|TRBD1
CASSLVGTETTEAFF
>TRBV30|15|.
CAWSVRWAGGEKLFF
>TRBV7-2|15|.
CASSPPQRGKNIQYF
>TRBV9|15|.
CASSVGAAPPYEQYF
>TRBV11-2|15|.
CASSCSGPSSYEQYF
>TRBV7-2|14|TRBD1
CASSPPTGPHEQYF
>TRBV30|18|.
CAWSVGAGSPERSTEAFF
>TRBV13|19|.
CASSLGGLDSPGTNEKLFF
>TRBV28|14|TRBD1
CASSRGQGASPGYF
>TRBV9|13|.
CASSVEGYYGYTF
>TRBV7-6|15|TRBD2
CASRESGSRYNEQFF
>TRBV27|14|TRBD2
CASRLAGGPGEQFF
>TRBV5-8|18|TRBD1
CASSLSYRGRGSNQPQHF
>TRBV20-1|10|.
CSARAPEAFF
>TRBV10-2|17|TRBD2
CASRASGAELNTGELFF
>TRBV18|15|TRBD2
CASSAGLADYNEQFF
>TRBV6-1|15|.
CASTPKEGGARSYTF
>TRBV7-9|16|.
CASSLADRGGKNIQYF
>TRBV4-3|17|.
CASSQDLGGHLNTEAFF
>TRBV19|13|.
CASSMRQNQPQHF
>TRBV29-1|15|TRBD2
CSVDLQVAGRNEQFF
>TRBV5-1|16|TRBD2
CASSLGLAGGKNIQYF
>TRBV4-1|17|.
CASSQDRGMRIQETQYF
>TRBV7-9|18|.
CASSPRPRRGSSGNTIYF
>TRBV21-1|18|.
CASSKVGTSGLYTGELFF
>TRBV27|15|.
CASSLSPGGQETQYF
>TRBV30|18|TRBD2
CAWSVWASGIRGVDTQYF
>TRBV13|20|.
CASSLKRRTLTGGSGETQYF
>TRBV4-2|18|TRBD1
CASSQVTGQGVFSYEQYF
>TRBV5-8|14|.
CASRPSGGPEPQHF
>TRBV4-3|20|TRBD1
CASSQDRDRGRETSTDTQYF
>TRBV28|14|.
CASTGAGSSYEQYF
>TRBV21-1|15|.
CASSKLGDREETQYF
>TRBV27|16|TRBD2
CASRPVLAGIPNEQFF
>TRBV18|16|.
CASSPSIGGPIYEQYF
>TRBV7-9|18|TRBD1
CASSLSTMLQGGNEKLFF
>TRBV6-1|15|TRBD2
CASSEPSGLCNEQFF
>TRBV5-1|15|.
CASSLGEVGANVLTF
>TRBV11-2|16|TRBD1
CASVPRTGQGNNEQFF
>TRBV27|12|.
CATRGLSYEQYF
>TRBV11-3|13|.
CASSLFRGGTQYF
>TRBV30|15|.
CAWTIRRLHDNEQFF
>TRBV30|15|TRBD2
CAWESGDSGANVLTF